A single sample is the source of the 11 T cell receptor beta chains below, sequenced in a study of type 1 and type 2 diabetes patients. Amplification started from genomic DNA. The TCR beta CDR3 region was amplified using 30 forward and 13 reverse primers. TCRdb processed the multiplex PCR reads anew with MiXCR; each CDR3 protein has one entry. The repertoire holds about 250,000 distinct CDR3 sequences, 40% to 50% seen once, with roughly an eighth in the top ten. The sequenced sample was peripheral blood mononuclear cells (PBMCs). These TCRs come from a young man with type 2 diabetes.

The chain couples TRBV28 to TRBJ1-1, with D unresolved. CDR1 and CDR2 (germline): MDHEN, SYDVKM. This CDR3 contains 15 residues. With 6 bases removed from V and 0 bases from J, the gap between germline ends came to 14 bases. CDR3 sequence: CASSVVHPMNTEAFF. The CDR3 DNA sequence: TGTGCCAGCAGCGTCGTCCACCCTATGAACACTGAAGCTTTCTTT.

This clonotype occurred a few times. This chain links TRBV10-3 with TRBJ2-3; the D gene is possibly TRBD1 (5 bases). CDR1 ENHRY and CDR2 SYGVKD come from the germline V gene. There are 14 residues in the CDR3. V gave up 10 bases and J gave up 4 bases, with 18 bases separating them. DNA for the CDR3: TGTGCCACAACATTTGATGGGGCCTCAGATACGCAGTATTTT. It is translated as CATTFDGASDTQYF.

This clonotype was recorded a few times. The J gene is TRBJ2-7, the V gene TRBV7-3; 9 bases map to TRBD2. V gave up 5 bases and J gave up 2 bases; unmatched junction bases: 1. Germline V gene sequence: CDR1 SGHTA, CDR2 FQGTGA. The CDR3 has 13 amino acids. The CDR3 sequence: CASSASGTYEQYF. In DNA form, the CDR3 reads TGTGCCAGCAGCGCTAGCGGGACCTACGAGCAGTACTTC.

The chain recombines TRBV7-8 with TRBJ2-2; 10 nucleotides align to TRBD1. CDR1 and CDR2 (germline): SGHVS, FQNEAQ. The CDR3 consists of 15 residues. Trimming at V came to 5 bases and at J to 7 bases, leaving 7 bases not matched to a gene. Written as DNA, the CDR3 is TGTGCCAGCAGCCCCGACAGGGGGCGTGTCGGGGAGCTGTTTTTT. Translated, it gives CASSPDRGRVGELFF.

V gene TRBV2 combines with J gene TRBJ2-7; D is possibly TRBD1 (7 bases). CDR1 SNHLY and CDR2 FYNNEI come from the germline V gene. V lost 4 bases to trimming and J lost 5 bases, with 12 bases between them. This CDR3 region has 13 residues. CDR3: CASSGQGGDEQYF. CDR3 nucleotide sequence: TGTGCCAGCAGTGGACAGGGCGGGGACGAGCAGTACTTC. Variable domain in full (rest from reference TRBV2 and TRBJ2-7): EPEVTQTPSHQVTQMGQEVILRCVPISNHLYFYWYRQILGQKVEFLVSFYNNEISEKSEIFDDQFSVERPDGSNFTLKIRSTKLEDSAMYFCASSGQGGDEQYFGPGTRLTVT.

This clonotype was seen a single time. V and J are TRBV28 and TRBJ2-7, with no clear D. CDR3 length: 11 amino acids. Per germline, CDR1 MDHEN and CDR2 SYDVKM. V lost 1 base to trimming and J lost 8 bases, with 6 bases between them. CDR3: CASSLYGKQYF. CDR3 sequence (DNA): TGTGCCAGCAGTTTATATGGAAAGCAGTACTTC.

The V and J genes are TRBV4-1 and TRBJ1-1, with TRBD1 as a possible D gene (6 bases). Germline CDR1 reads MGHRA; CDR2 reads YSYEKL. CDR3 length: 15 amino acids. With 0 bases removed from V and 1 base from J, the gap between germline ends came to 9 bases. This CDR3 reads CASSQEGHENTEAFF. CDR3 in DNA: TGCGCCAGCAGCCAAGAGGGACACGAGAACACTGAAGCTTTCTTT.

V usage is TRBV7-3 and J usage is TRBJ2-7, with 11 nucleotides matching TRBD2. J was trimmed by 3 bases and V by 4 bases; bases with no gene match: 8. This CDR3 comprises 16 residues. Germline V lookup: CDR1 SGHTA, CDR2 FQGTGA. The CDR3 is CASSSTRGLADYEQYF. The DNA for the CDR3 is TGTGCCAGCAGCTCAACCCGGGGACTAGCGGACTACGAGCAGTACTTC. Full variable domain (remainder filled in from reference TRBV7-3 and TRBJ2-7): GAGVSQTPSNKVTEKGKYVELRCDPISGHTALYWYRQSLGQGPEFLIYFQGTGAADDSGLPNDRFFAVRPEGSVSTLKIQRTERGDSAVYLCASSSTRGLADYEQYFGPGTRLTVT.

This clonotype was observed a handful of times. The V call is TRBV19, the J call TRBJ2-7; D may match TRBD1 or TRBD2 (5 bases each). The J call may not be correct, given that the DNA end is closer to TRBJ2-1. This CDR3 is built from 14 residues. In germline, CDR1 is LNHDA, CDR2 SQIVND (reference sequence). CDR3 amino acids: CASSIEGVGDEQFF. CDR3 nucleotide sequence: TGTGCCAGTAGTATAGAGGGGGTCGGCGATGAGCAGTTCTTC.

This clonotype showed up many times. The chain is built from TRBV19 and TRBJ1-1; D call uncertain. V shed 1 base and J shed 0 bases, with 9 bases lying between them. This CDR3 has 15 amino acids. In germline, CDR1 is LNHDA, CDR2 SQIVND (reference sequence). DNA of the CDR3: TGTGCCAGTAGTATAGGCCACAGAATGAACACTGAAGCTTTCTTT. This translates into CASSIGHRMNTEAFF.

This rearrangement joins TRBV27 to TRBJ2-2, with D hard to call. The germline CDR1 and CDR2 sequences are MNHEY and SMNVEV (reference sequence). Trimming took 3 bases from V and 5 from J, leaving 13 bases between them. The CDR3 runs 15 residues. CDR3 DNA sequence: TGTGCCAGCAGTTTTTTTCCAGGCCAAACCGGGGAGCTGTTTTTT. This encodes CASSFFPGQTGELFF.